The sequence of this T cell receptor beta chain was determined in a study of graft-versus-host responses after intestinal transplantation. Irradiated, violet-dye-labeled stimulators (around 200,000) were plated alongside around 200,000 CFSE-labeled responders. Findings of the study overall: Recipient-marrow GvH clones were detected, some having first appeared in ileum or blood. Declining HvG levels early post-transplant were linked to peak circulating GvH clone levels.

Libraries were prepared by immunoSEQ multiplex PCR; TCRdb keeps only in-frame clonotypes and omits some of them. The sample holds 20,000 to 25,000 clones, roughly two fifths seen once. This sequence originates from a human patient who received an intestinal transplant. The sample in question was alloreactive CD8+ T cells from a mixed lymphocyte reaction culture, obtained before intestinal transplant. As for subset: CFSE-low proliferating T cells sorted from roughly 6-day pre-transplant mixed lymphocyte reaction (GvH or HvG direction).

The CDR3 is CASSFTGGAEAFF. The CDR3 nucleotides are TGCGCCAGCAGCTTTACAGGGGGAGCTGAAGCTTTCTTT. The genes are TRBV5-1 and TRBJ1-1; 8 bases align to TRBD1. V shed 2 bases, J shed 6 bases, and the junction held 3 bases outside the gene matches. Germline V gene data show CDR1 as SGHRS and CDR2 as YFSETQ. The CDR3 is 13 residues long.